This passage covers 16 T cell receptor beta chains from one sample sequenced in a study of early T cells in non-severe SARS-CoV-2 infection. MiXCR, run by TCRdb on the 5' RACE reads, gives a single entry per CDR3 protein. The table has tens of thousands of distinct CDR3 sequences, about 9% seen once. Sequences were derived from whole blood, sampled at baseline. Receptors were obtained from an adult who was a healthcare worker with PCR-confirmed SARS-CoV-2 infection or an uninfected control (not recorded which).

This clonotype has only a few counts. The chain carries TRBV12-3 or TRBV12-4 and TRBJ2-1; unclear D gene. Trimming took 5 bases from V and 13 from J, leaving 21 bases between them. The CDR3 spans 14 residues. CDR3 residues: CASSLGPLSKIQFF. Written as DNA, the CDR3 is TGTGCCAGCAGTCTCGGGCCTCTTAGCAAAATTCAGTTCTTC.

This clonotype was detected only a few times. The rearrangement uses TRBV20-1 and TRBJ2-1; D is possibly TRBD2 (6 bases). This CDR3 has 11 amino acids. The germline V and J ends were trimmed by 4 bases and 12 bases, with 13 bases remaining between them. From germline, CDR1 is DFQATT and CDR2 SNEGSKA (reference sequence). The DNA of the CDR3 is TGCAGTGCTAAGTATTCGGGAGCGCAGTTCTTC. Translated, it gives CSAKYSGAQFF.

The V gene is TRBV7-9, the J gene TRBJ2-7; 7 bases fit TRBD1. The germline V gene encodes CDR1 SEHNR and CDR2 FQNEAQ (reference sequence). J was trimmed by 7 bases and V by 1 base; bases with no gene match: 10. The CDR3 is made up of 15 amino acids. This chain's CDR3 is CASSLVGDSFFEQYF. CDR3 coding DNA: TGTGCCAGCAGCTTAGTCGGGGACAGCTTCTTTGAGCAGTACTTC. Full variable domain (missing parts from reference TRBV7-9 and TRBJ2-7): DTGVSQNPRHKITKRGQNVTFRCDPISEHNRLYWYRQTLGQGPEFLTYFQNEAQLEKSRLLSDRFSAERPKGSFSTLEIQRTEQGDSAMYLCASSLVGDSFFEQYFGPGTRLTVT.

This rearrangement joins TRBV27 to TRBJ2-1; D is uncertain. Germline CDR1 and CDR2: MNHEY and SMNVEV (reference sequence). The CDR3 runs to 11 residues. The germline V and J ends were trimmed by 5 bases and 5 bases, with 4 bases remaining between them. In DNA, the CDR3 is TGTGCCAGCAGTCAACACAATGAGCAGTTCTTC. It translates to CASSQHNEQFF.

In this sample, this clonotype turned up a few times. A read error may produce the germline difference seen at one junction end. The chain couples TRBV7-2 to TRBJ1-5; no definite D call. Germline CDR1 is SGHTA and CDR2 is FQGNSA. The CDR3 has 15 residues. CDR3 sequence (DNA): TGTGCCAGCAGTTTAGAAAGAGGGCGCAGTCAGCCCCAGCATTTT. The encoded protein is CASSLERGRSQPQHF.

The chain carries TRBV21-1 and TRBJ1-5. TRBV21-1 is a pseudogene segment. The CDR3 contains 17 residues. In DNA form, the CDR3 reads TGTGCCAGCAGCAAAGCGGGAACAGTGACGGGCAATCAGCCCCAGCATTTT. This sequence encodes CASSKAGTVTGNQPQHF.

This clonotype came up many times. This chain joins TRBV2 and TRBJ2-7, with a tentative D call TRBD1 (6 bases). Trimming took off 6 bases at V and 6 bases at J, with 15 bases between the two ends. Germline lookup yields CDR1 SNHLY and CDR2 FYNNEI. The CDR3 loop spans 13 amino acids. The CDR3 sequence: CASRHREVGEQYF. The CDR3 DNA reads TGTGCCAGCAGACACAGGGAAGTCGGCGAGCAGTACTTC.

In its sample, this clonotype was seen many times. DNA of the CDR3: TGCAGCGTTGAATCCGGAGCCGCTTACACAGATACGCAGTATTTT. Amino acid sequence: CSVESGAAYTDTQYF. The chain has TRBV29-1 and TRBJ2-3, with unresolved D. The CDR3 loop spans 15 amino acids. Trimming took 2 bases from V and 2 from J, leaving 14 bases between them. Germline V CDR1 and CDR2: SQVTM, ANQGSEA.

The table lists this clonotype with many counts. V usage is TRBV6-2 or TRBV6-3 and J usage is TRBJ2-1; no reliable D call. V was trimmed by 7 bases and J by 6 bases, leaving 19 bases between them. The length of the CDR3 is 15 residues. Germline V gene lookup returns CDR1 MNHEY and CDR2 SVGEGT. DNA for the CDR3: TGTGCCAGCACTCCCCGCAGGCCGTTCGGCAATGAGCAGTTCTTC. Its translation is CASTPRRPFGNEQFF.

The J gene is TRBJ2-1, the V gene TRBV11-2; D possibly corresponds to TRBD2 (6 bases). CDR3 length equals 15 residues. Germline CDR1 and CDR2: SGHAT and FQNNGV. The V end was cut by 1 base, the J end by 7 bases, with 14 bases between. CDR3 nucleotide sequence: TGTGCCAGCAGCTTAGTTAGCGGCCGGGCGAATGAGCAGTTCTTC. Its protein is CASSLVSGRANEQFF.

The sample holds many counts of this clonotype. This chain joins TRBV2 and TRBJ2-3; TRBD2 might be the D (6 bases). The germline V gene encodes CDR1 SNHLY and CDR2 FYNNEI. Trimming shortened V by 1 base and J by 3 bases, and 20 bases separated the two germline ends. The CDR3 contains 18 residues. The CDR3 loop reads CASSEEGGVQLSTDTQYF. The CDR3 DNA reads as TGTGCCAGCAGTGAAGAGGGAGGAGTACAGTTAAGTACAGATACGCAGTATTTT.

This clonotype was seen ten or more times. V usage is TRBV28 and J usage is TRBJ2-7; 7 bases match TRBD1. The CDR3 runs to 14 residues. V lost 6 bases and J lost 2; bases outside the gene matches: 7. Germline lookup yields CDR1 MDHEN and CDR2 SYDVKM. The chain's CDR3 is CASRPGQRPYEQYF. DNA of the CDR3: TGTGCCAGCAGACCGGGACAGAGACCCTACGAGCAGTACTTC.

This clonotype was observed many times. The rearrangement uses TRBV6-5 and TRBJ2-2; D not resolved. The germline V gene encodes CDR1 MNHEY and CDR2 SVGAGI. Trimming took 0 bases from V and 3 from J, leaving 14 bases between them. The CDR3 is 17 amino acids. CDR3 loop: CASSYSSLGIDTGELFF. The CDR3 region has the DNA TGTGCCAGCAGTTACTCGAGTTTGGGAATCGACACCGGGGAGCTGTTTTTT.

This clonotype appeared a few times. V usage is TRBV10-2 and J usage is TRBJ1-1; 7 bases are a match to TRBD1. In germline, CDR1 is WSHSY, CDR2 SAAADI. The V and J ends lost 6 bases and 9 bases, in that order; junction bases with no gene match: 7. There are 12 residues in the CDR3. The CDR3 region has the DNA TGCGCCAGCAGCCCAATACAGGGGAAAGCTTTCTTT. Residues: CASSPIQGKAFF.

Comment on this clonotype: At one end the junction does not follow the germline gene, possibly because of a read error. This sequence joins TRBV27 and TRBJ1-3; D remains ambiguous. Germline values: CDR1 MNHEY, CDR2 SMNVEV (reference sequence). This CDR3 region has 15 residues. CDR3: CASSLYYGSENTIYF. The CDR3 nucleotides are TGTGCCAGCAGTTTGTACTACGGCTCTGAAAACACCATATATTTT.

The CDR3 is CSAGGTNTGELFF. The CDR3 DNA reads as TGCAGCGCTGGGGGAACGAACACCGGGGAGCTGTTTTTT. The chain recombines TRBV29-1 with TRBJ2-2; D may be TRBD1 or TRBD2 (5 bases each). The CDR3 has 13 amino acids. V was trimmed by 7 bases and J by 0 bases, leaving 9 bases between them. CDR1 and CDR2 (germline): SQVTM, ANQGSEA.